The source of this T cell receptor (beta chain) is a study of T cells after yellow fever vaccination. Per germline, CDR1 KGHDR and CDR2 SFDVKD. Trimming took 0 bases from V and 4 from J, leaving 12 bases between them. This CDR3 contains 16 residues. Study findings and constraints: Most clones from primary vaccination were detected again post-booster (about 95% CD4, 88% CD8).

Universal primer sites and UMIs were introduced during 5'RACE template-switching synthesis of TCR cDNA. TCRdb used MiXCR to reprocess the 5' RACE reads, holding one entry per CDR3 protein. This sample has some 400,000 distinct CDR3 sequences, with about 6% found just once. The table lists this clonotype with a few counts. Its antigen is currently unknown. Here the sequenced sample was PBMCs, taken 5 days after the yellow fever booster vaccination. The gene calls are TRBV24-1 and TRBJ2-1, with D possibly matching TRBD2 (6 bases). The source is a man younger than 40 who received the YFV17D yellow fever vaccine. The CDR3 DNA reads TGTGCCACCAGTGATTTGTCGGCTAGCGAGTACAATGAGCAGTTCTTC. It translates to CATSDLSASEYNEQFF.